Listed below are T cell receptor beta chains from one sample, sequenced in a study of beta chain features in type 1 diabetes. The repertoire was sequenced with immunoSEQ multiplex PCR; TCRdb's copy has only in-frame clones and lacks some. The sample lists 120,000 to 150,000 clones, 40% to 60% occurring once. The material sequenced was Tregs from blood. The receptors come from a man in his late teens or twenties in good health. Both conserved end residues are part of each CDR3. Each record gives: J gene, clone size, V gene, D gene, CDR3 protein, CDR3 DNA. The D gene is left open where the match is weak. For some rows the clone size is stated as once, few or many, or as a class when expanded; others skip it.

J: TRBJ2-1
size: few
V: TRBV9
D: -
CDR3: CASSVGSRFNEQFF
DNA: TGTGCCAGCAGCGTAGGATCGCGGTTTAATGAGCAGTTCTTC

J: TRBJ1-1
size: few
V: TRBV4-3
D: -
CDR3: CASSQLPGGNTEAFF
DNA: TGCGCCAGCAGCCAGTTACCGGGAGGGAACACTGAAGCTTTCTTT

J: TRBJ2-2
size: -
V: TRBV9
D: -
CDR3: CASSDGPSSGTGELFF
DNA: TGTGCCAGCAGCGACGGACCTAGTAGCGGCACCGGGGAGCTGTTTTTT

J: TRBJ2-5
size: -
V: TRBV10-3
D: -
CDR3: CAISIQGETQYF
DNA: TGTGCCATCAGCATCCAGGGAGAGACCCAGTACTTC

J: TRBJ1-5
size: -
V: TRBV7-3
D: -
CDR3: CASSLKRSQYGNQPQHF
DNA: TGTGCCAGCAGCTTAAAGAGGAGCCAGTACGGCAATCAGCCCCAGCATTTT

J: TRBJ2-7
size: -
V: TRBV9
D: TRBD2
CDR3: CASSAKSGSWYEQYF
DNA: TGTGCCAGCAGCGCCAAGAGCGGGAGCTGGTACGAGCAGTACTTC

J: TRBJ1-5
size: -
V: TRBV18
D: TRBD1
CDR3: CASSPLEGARPGYRSQHF
DNA: TGTGCCAGCTCACCACTGGAGGGGGCCAGGCCTGGGTATAGGTCCCAGCATTTT

J: TRBJ2-1
size: -
V: TRBV18
D: -
CDR3: CASSPTGWQFF
DNA: TGTGCCAGCTCACCGACGGGATGGCAGTTCTTC

J: TRBJ2-7
size: -
V: TRBV19
D: -
CDR3: CASSAHTGSSYEQYF
DNA: TGTGCCAGTAGTGCCCATACAGGGAGCTCCTACGAGCAGTACTTC

J: TRBJ2-1
size: once
V: TRBV5-1
D: -
CDR3: CASSRGRSSYNEQFF
DNA: TGCGCCAGCAGCCGTGGTAGGAGCTCCTACAATGAGCAGTTCTTC

J: TRBJ2-1
size: -
V: TRBV7-2
D: -
CDR3: CASSFDTTYNEQFF
DNA: TGTGCCAGCAGCTTCGACACGACCTACAATGAGCAGTTCTTC

J: TRBJ1-2
size: -
V: TRBV20-1
D: -
CDR3: CSAGSGYGYTF
DNA: TGCAGTGCTGGGTCAGGGTATGGCTACACCTTC

J: TRBJ2-3
size: -
V: TRBV28
D: -
CDR3: CASRSGGTDTQYF
DNA: TGTGCCAGCCGGTCGGGGGGCACAGATACGCAGTATTTT

J: TRBJ2-1
size: few
V: TRBV9
D: TRBD1
CDR3: CASSVTGTGYEQFF
DNA: TGTGCCAGCAGCGTAACCGGGACAGGGTACGAGCAGTTCTTC

J: TRBJ1-1
size: -
V: TRBV29-1
D: -
CDR3: CSVARFGGEAFF
DNA: TGCAGCGTCGCTAGGTTCGGGGGTGAAGCTTTCTTT

J: TRBJ1-1
size: -
V: TRBV6-4
D: -
CDR3: CASSQRGGAGTEAFF
DNA: TGTGCCAGCAGTCAACGGGGGGGCGCGGGAACTGAAGCTTTCTTT

J: TRBJ2-1
size: -
V: TRBV18
D: -
CDR3: CASSPREGGSSSNEQFF
DNA: TGTGCCAGCTCACCACGCGAGGGGGGGTCCTCGAGCAATGAGCAGTTCTTC